These T cell receptor beta chains were read from a single sample in a study of beta chain features in type 1 diabetes. Assay used: immunoSEQ multiplex PCR; TCRdb lists only in-frame clones, some missing. The repertoire holds approximately 360,000 clones, with over 10% as singletons. Specimen: naive CD4+ T cells from blood. Receptors originate from a woman aged 18 to 35 with type 1 diabetes. Both conserved end residues are part of each CDR3. The D gene is left open where the match is weak. The listing skips clone size in some rows; elsewhere it reads once, few, many or a size class.

.	TRBV9	TRBJ2-1	.	CASSVGGGYEQFF	TGTGCCAGCAGCGTGGGCGGAGGCTATGAGCAGTTCTTC
.	TRBV30	TRBJ2-3	TRBD2	CAWGTSSSTDTQYF	TGTGCCTGGGGGACTAGCTCCTCCACAGATACGCAGTATTTT
.	TRBV11-1	TRBJ2-7	TRBD1	CASSLGQRSYEQYF	TGTGCCAGCAGCTTGGGACAGCGCTCCTACGAGCAGTACTTC
.	TRBV29-1	TRBJ1-5	.	CSARIQGNQPQHF	TGCAGCGCCCGAATCCAGGGGAATCAGCCCCAGCATTTT
.	TRBV28	TRBJ2-1	TRBD2	CASSFAGGRRNEQFF	TGTGCCAGCAGTTTCGCGGGAGGGCGTCGGAATGAGCAGTTCTTC
.	TRBV5-1	TRBJ2-4	.	CASSLESGRFAKNIQYF	TGCGCCAGCAGCTTGGAGTCAGGGCGGTTCGCCAAAAACATTCAGTACTTC
few	TRBV6-1	TRBJ1-5	TRBD1	CASSEAWTGYSNQPQHF	TGTGCCAGCAGTGAAGCCTGGACAGGGTATAGCAATCAGCCCCAGCATTTT
few	TRBV4-3	TRBJ2-5	.	CASSRDTYQETQYF	TGCGCCAGCAGCCGGGACACATACCAAGAGACCCAGTACTTC
.	TRBV5-1	TRBJ2-3	TRBD2	CASSLAGGGDTQYF	TGCGCCAGCAGCTTAGCGGGAGGGGGAGATACGCAGTATTTT
few	TRBV5-4	TRBJ1-3	.	CASSRTDTSGNTIYF	TGTGCCAGCAGCCGAACCGACACCTCTGGAAACACCATATATTTT
.	TRBV9	TRBJ1-2	TRBD1	CASSAVTGNGYTF	TGTGCCAGCAGCGCCGTGACAGGGAACGGCTACACCTTC
.	TRBV7-2	TRBJ2-7	.	CASSLTRVYEQYF	TGTGCCAGCAGTTTAACGAGGGTCTACGAGCAGTACTTC
.	TRBV7-8	TRBJ2-7	.	CASSALRRDLLGEQYF	TGTGCCAGCAGCGCCTTAAGGCGGGACCTTCTGGGGGAGCAGTACTTC
.	TRBV28	TRBJ2-5	TRBD1	CASSPPGQGSETQYF	TGTGCCAGCAGTCCCCCTGGACAGGGGAGTGAGACCCAGTACTTC
few	TRBV4-2	TRBJ1-4	TRBD1	CASSHRQGRTNEKLFF	TGTGCCAGCAGCCACAGACAGGGACGGACTAATGAAAAACTGTTTTTT
few	TRBV28	TRBJ2-7	TRBD2	CASILGQGGEQYF	TGTGCCAGCATCCTGGGGCAGGGAGGGGAGCAGTACTTC
.	TRBV7-9	TRBJ1-2	.	CASSLGPNGYTF	TGTGCCAGCAGCTTAGGGCCCAATGGCTACACCTTC
few	TRBV2	TRBJ2-3	.	CASNRRGASTDTQYF	TGTGCCAGTAACCGCAGGGGGGCTAGCACAGATACGCAGTATTTT
few	TRBV18	TRBJ1-6	.	CASSQNGHFNSPLHF	TGTGCCAGCTCCCAAAACGGACACTTTAATTCACCCCTCCACTTT
.	TRBV6-5	TRBJ2-7	TRBD1	CASRMDRGRLYEQYF	TGTGCCAGCAGGATGGACAGGGGGCGCCTCTACGAGCAGTACTTC
few	TRBV5-1	TRBJ2-5	TRBD2	CASSHGLAGGPQETQYF	TGCGCCAGCAGTCATGGACTAGCGGGAGGCCCACAAGAGACCCAGTACTTC
few	TRBV18	TRBJ1-5	.	CASSEGRVNQPQHF	TGTGCCAGCTCGGAGGGCAGGGTAAATCAGCCCCAGCATTTT
.	TRBV9	TRBJ2-5	TRBD2	CASSPQASGYQETQYF	TGTGCCAGCAGCCCCCAGGCTAGCGGGTACCAAGAGACCCAGTACTTC
.	TRBV27	TRBJ2-5	TRBD2	CASSPGLARETQYF	TGTGCCAGCAGCCCCGGACTAGCGCGGGAGACCCAGTACTTC